This T cell receptor (beta chain) is drawn from a study of long-term antiretroviral therapy in people with HIV. General observations from the study: Sampling of blood ran from the mid-2000s to the late 2010s, and older ART regimens were possibly in use.

immunoSEQ v3.0 was run at survey level. Libraries were prepared by immunoSEQ multiplex PCR; TCRdb keeps only in-frame clonotypes and omits some of them. The table shows more than 20,000 clones, with around 83% occurring only once. Researchers secured at least one pre-ART and at least two post-ART PBMC samples from each donor. Every one of the participants with HIV received treatment in the United States. The V end lost 4 bases, the J end lost 5 bases, and 16 bases lay between the germline ends. Looked up from germline, CDR1 is SGDLS and CDR2 is YYNGEE. The CDR3 covers 15 residues. Details on this clone: The antigen remains undetermined.

This sequence joins TRBV9 and TRBJ1-5; maybe TRBD1 (6 bases). The sequence was obtained from a man aged 18 to 35 with HIV. This material consisted of unsorted PBMCs, taken 3 years after starting antiretroviral therapy. The CDR3 sequence: CASSSKGGSDQPQHF. The CDR3 DNA is TGTGCCAGCAGCAGTAAGGGGGGATCGGATCAGCCCCAGCATTTT.